The 27 T cell receptor beta chains in this list originate from one sample, sequenced in a study of human T cells and chemical hapten exposure. Each CDR3 protein gets one entry after TCRdb re-called the RACE reads with MiXCR. The sample includes around 110,000 distinct CDR3 sequences, around 10% of them seen just once. The time point denotes: pre-sensitization, week 0. Treatment described: therapeutic diphenylcyclopropenone sensitization with weekly scalp DPC. Sequencing used whole blood, obtained in connection with sensitization to the hapten diphenylcyclopropenone (DPC). These receptors came from a woman aged 45-60 years with alopecia areata. Some clones in this sample may be carry-over from other donors' samples.

This clonotype was found many times. This chain joins TRBV7-8 and TRBJ2-5; D call uncertain. CDR3 size: 13 residues. Trimming removed 0 bases from V and 0 bases from J, with 2 bases in between. Germline V gene lookup returns CDR1 SGHVS and CDR2 FQNEAQ. The CDR3 nucleotides are TGTGCCAGCAGCTTAGCCGACCAAGAGACCCAGTACTTC. Translation gives CASSLADQETQYF.

The V call is TRBV5-4, the J call TRBJ2-1, with 7 bases lining up with TRBD1. This CDR3 has 17 amino acids. V lost 2 bases, J lost 5 bases, and 13 bases stayed unmatched. Germline CDR1 is SGHNT and CDR2 is YYREEE (reference sequence). The CDR3 is CASSLHKTGAVNNEQFF. CDR3 sequence (DNA): TGTGCCAGCAGCTTACATAAAACAGGGGCGGTCAACAATGAGCAGTTCTTC. The complete variable domain, with remaining parts taken from reference TRBV5-4 and TRBJ2-1, reads ETGVTQSPTHLIKTRGQQVTLRCSSQSGHNTVSWYQQALGQGPQFIFQYYREEENGRGNFPPRFSGLQFPNYSSELNVNALELDDSALYLCASSLHKTGAVNNEQFFGPGTRLTVL.

This clonotype came up many times. The V gene is TRBV27, the J gene TRBJ1-3; 7 bases map to TRBD1. The CDR3 consists of 13 residues. The germline V gene encodes CDR1 MNHEY and CDR2 SMNVEV (reference sequence). V shed 4 bases, J shed 11 bases, and the junction held 8 bases outside the gene matches. DNA for the CDR3: TGTGCCAGCAGTTGGACCCAGGGACAGTCCATATATTTT. Protein product: CASSWTQGQSIYF.

The chain links TRBV28 to TRBJ2-3; 7 bases fit TRBD1. This CDR3 contains 15 residues. V lost 5 bases to trimming and J lost 1 base; unmatched junction nucleotides: 6. CDR1 is MDHEN, CDR2 SYDVKM, per germline. CDR3 sequence: CASSTTGSGTDTQYF. In DNA, the CDR3 is TGTGCCAGCAGTACGACAGGGAGTGGCACAGATACGCAGTATTTT.

This clonotype was observed a handful of times. The V gene is TRBV6-5, the J gene TRBJ2-7, with TRBD2 matching over 14 bases. Trimming at V came to 5 bases and at J to 9 bases, leaving 3 bases not matched to a gene. CDR3 size: 13 residues. Per germline, CDR1 MNHEY and CDR2 SVGAGI. CDR3 coding DNA: TGTGCCAGCAGTCTAGGACTAGCGGGAGGGCAGTACTTC. This sequence encodes CASSLGLAGGQYF.

This clonotype was counted ten times or more. The V call is TRBV10-3, the J call TRBJ2-3; D call uncertain. Trimming left V 6 bases short and J 5 bases short, with 12 bases between. The CDR3 is 13 amino acids. The germline gives CDR1 ENHRY, CDR2 SYGVKD. The CDR3 protein is CAISQARGDTQYF. In DNA form, the CDR3 reads TGTGCCATCAGCCAGGCTCGAGGAGATACGCAGTATTTT.

This chain joins TRBV29-1 and TRBJ1-4; D gene ambiguous. The ends were cut back, 7 bases at V and 7 bases at J, with 10 bases in the middle. There are 11 residues in the CDR3. Looked up from germline, CDR1 is SQVTM and CDR2 is ANQGSEA. CDR3 bases: TGCAGCGCTGCAGGTCTTGAAAAACTGTTTTTT. Translated: CSAAGLEKLFF.

This rearrangement joins TRBV15 to TRBJ1-2; D ambiguous. The CDR3 has 14 amino acids. CDR1 is LNHNV, CDR2 YYDKDF, per germline (reference sequence). Trimming stripped 5 bases from V and 7 bases from J, with 17 bases between. CDR3 DNA: TGTGCCACCAGCTCGCTTAGATATACAACTGGCTACACCTTC. Translating gives CATSSLRYTTGYTF.

The genes are TRBV20-1 and TRBJ2-1; 10 bases map to TRBD2. Unmatched junction bases numbered 3, after V lost 0 bases and J lost 7 bases. Germline V CDR1 and CDR2: DFQATT, SNEGSKA (reference sequence). This CDR3 comprises 14 residues. DNA for the CDR3: TGCAGTGCTAGAGATGGACTAGCGGCTAATGAGCAGTTCTTC. Protein: CSARDGLAANEQFF.

This clonotype was seen only a few times. The chain recombines TRBV20-1 with TRBJ1-1; possibly TRBD1 for D (6 bases). Germline CDR1 and CDR2: DFQATT and SNEGSKA (reference sequence). V shed 1 base and J shed 3 bases, with 9 bases lying between them. The CDR3 has 13 amino acids. The CDR3 loop reads CSARAGQYTEAFF. The CDR3 nucleotides are TGCAGTGCTAGAGCCGGACAGTACACTGAAGCTTTCTTT.

This clonotype was counted once. The chain couples TRBV7-9 to TRBJ2-1, with 11 bases fitting TRBD1. Germline CDR1 is SEHNR and CDR2 is FQNEAQ (reference sequence). CDR3 length: 17 residues. The V and J ends lost 5 bases and 7 bases, in that order; junction bases with no gene match: 13. The CDR3 region is CASSLGNRDRGRNEQFF. The CDR3 DNA is TGTGCCAGCAGCCTGGGGAACCGGGACAGGGGGAGGAATGAGCAGTTCTTC.

The rearrangement links TRBV2 to TRBJ2-3, with a possible D match to TRBD1 (5 bases). CDR1 and CDR2 from the germline V gene are SNHLY and FYNNEI. V was clipped by 4 bases and J by 2 bases, with 10 bases between them. This CDR3 comprises 14 residues. The CDR3 DNA is TGTGCCAGCAGTGGCAGGGCATCCACAGATACGCAGTATTTT. Its translation: CASSGRASTDTQYF.

CDR3 protein: CASSLSGQAKYEQYF. In nucleotides, the CDR3 is TGTGCCAGCAGCTTGTCCGGGCAGGCGAAGTACGAGCAGTACTTC. V is TRBV5-5 and J is TRBJ2-7; D call uncertain. This CDR3 spans 15 amino acids. Trimming removed 1 base at V and 4 bases at J, with 15 bases between. CDR1 and CDR2 (germline): SGHKS, YYEKEE (reference sequence).

This clonotype showed up just a few times. This sequence joins TRBV7-9 and TRBJ2-5; tentatively, D is TRBD1 (5 bases). Germline CDR1 and CDR2: SEHNR and FQNEAQ (reference sequence). Between the trimmed V and J ends, which lost 6 bases and 7 bases, there was a span of 15 bases. The CDR3 runs to 13 residues. In nucleotides, the CDR3 is TGTGCCAGCAGTGGGGCGGCCCGGTTGACCCAGTACTTC. This encodes CASSGAARLTQYF.

CDR3 residues: CASGGGTSGTEAFF. Here the CDR3 DNA reads TGCGCCAGCGGGGGAGGAACAAGTGGCACTGAAGCTTTCTTT. This chain uses TRBV5-1 with TRBJ1-1; the D gene is possibly TRBD1 (5 bases). The CDR3 covers 14 residues. Trimming left V 7 bases short and J 4 bases short, with 17 bases between. Germline CDR1 is SGHRS and CDR2 is YFSETQ.

DNA for the CDR3: TGCGCCAGCAGCGCGGGAAGACTCACCTACAATGAGCAGTTCTTC. Protein: CASSAGRLTYNEQFF. The rearrangement links TRBV4-1 to TRBJ2-1; the D gene is possibly TRBD2 (6 bases). The ends were cut back, 5 bases at V and 2 bases at J, with 13 bases in the middle. In germline, CDR1 is MGHRA, CDR2 YSYEKL. The CDR3 has 15 residues.

This clonotype was seen at least ten times. The chain is built from TRBV24-1 and TRBJ1-5; tentative D call: TRBD1 (5 bases). Germline CDR1 reads KGHDR; CDR2 reads SFDVKD. The CDR3 covers 13 residues. Trimming shortened V by 9 bases and J by 3 bases, and 11 bases separated the two germline ends. CDR3 in DNA: TGTGCCACCGCGGGGCAGCTCAATCAGCCCCAGCATTTT. This encodes CATAGQLNQPQHF.

This clonotype was recorded a few times. The chain carries TRBV28 and TRBJ2-7; 9 nucleotides match TRBD1. From germline, CDR1 is MDHEN and CDR2 SYDVKM. V shed 8 bases and J 0 bases; nucleotides not matched to a gene: 8. The CDR3 spans 15 residues. CDR3 sequence reads: CASLTGTGHSYEQYF. The CDR3 coding sequence is TGTGCCAGCCTCACAGGGACAGGGCACTCCTACGAGCAGTACTTC.

This clonotype was found a few times. The chain combines TRBV18 with TRBJ1-1; unclear D gene. V was clipped by 4 bases and J by 1 base, with 10 bases between them. Germline values: CDR1 KGHSH, CDR2 LQKENI. The CDR3 is 14 residues long. The DNA for the CDR3 is TGTGCCAGCTCACTCGACCGAAAGAACACTGAAGCTTTCTTT. It specifies CASSLDRKNTEAFF. Full variable domain (remainder filled in from reference TRBV18 and TRBJ1-1): NAGVMQNPRHLVRRRGQEARLRCSPMKGHSHVYWYRQLPEEGLKFMVYLQKENIIDESGMPKERFSAEFPKEGPSILRIQQVVRGDSAAYFCASSLDRKNTEAFFGQGTRLTVV.

This rearrangement joins TRBV4-2 to TRBJ1-2; the D gene is possibly TRBD1 (6 bases). In germline, CDR1 is LGHNA, CDR2 YNFKEQ. The length of the CDR3 is 16 residues. V was trimmed by 0 bases and J by 0 bases, leaving 11 bases between them. CDR3 nucleotides: TGTGCCAGCAGCCAAGATGGGGGGCTCACTAACTATGGCTACACCTTC. Translated, it gives CASSQDGGLTNYGYTF.

V is TRBV20-1 and J is TRBJ2-1, with 7 bases identical to TRBD2. This CDR3 has 14 amino acids. V was clipped by 0 bases and J by 6 bases; unmatched bases: 5. CDR1 is DFQATT and CDR2 is SNEGSKA in the germline V gene (reference sequence). The CDR3 region has the DNA TGCAGTGCTAGAGATGGAACGGGAGGCAATGAGCAGTTCTTC. It translates to CSARDGTGGNEQFF.

This clonotype was counted many times. This rearrangement joins TRBV9 to TRBJ2-3; 7 bases agree with TRBD1. This CDR3 comprises 14 residues. CDR1 is SGDLS and CDR2 is YYNGEE in the germline V gene. Unmatched junction bases numbered 7, after V lost 7 bases and J lost 2 bases. The CDR3 DNA sequence: TGTGCCAGCGGGGTAGGGGGCCCCACAGATACGCAGTATTTT. Its protein product is CASGVGGPTDTQYF.

The genes are TRBV28 and TRBJ2-7, with 12 bases lining up with TRBD1. The CDR3 has 14 amino acids. V shed 4 bases and J 9 bases; nucleotides not matched to a gene: 7. Germline V CDR1 and CDR2: MDHEN, SYDVKM. For the CDR3, the DNA is TGTGCCAGCAGTTCGGGACAGGGGGCTGATGGGCAGTACTTC. Translation: CASSSGQGADGQYF.

This clonotype occurred many times. This chain uses TRBV7-2 with TRBJ2-2; tentatively, D is TRBD1 (6 bases). Trimming cost V 5 bases and J 6 bases, with 10 bases left between them. Germline CDR1 and CDR2: SGHTA and FQGNSA. This CDR3 comprises 13 residues. The CDR3 protein is CASSPQGAGELFF. For the CDR3, the DNA is TGTGCCAGCAGCCCACAGGGAGCCGGGGAGCTGTTTTTT.

The gene calls are TRBV18 and TRBJ2-7; the D gene is possibly TRBD1 (5 bases). V lost 5 bases and J lost 0, with 14 bases in between. Germline lookup yields CDR1 KGHSH and CDR2 LQKENI. The CDR3 is 15 amino acids. The CDR3 DNA reads TGTGCCAGCTCAGCAGGGTCGGTGGGCTCCTACGAGCAGTACTTC. Amino acids: CASSAGSVGSYEQYF.

This chain uses TRBV18 with TRBJ2-7, with 8 nucleotides matching TRBD1. CDR3 length: 13 residues. After removal of 5 bases from V and 3 bases from J, the junction contained 3 bases not matched to a gene. Germline assignment: CDR1 KGHSH and CDR2 LQKENI. The CDR3, as DNA: TGTGCCAGCTCAGCCGGGACAGGCTACGAGCAGTACTTC. It encodes CASSAGTGYEQYF.

This clonotype was observed a handful of times. The chain has TRBV10-3 and TRBJ1-5; the D is unclear. CDR3 size: 14 residues. Germline V gives CDR1 ENHRY, CDR2 SYGVKD. V lost 5 bases and J 7 bases, leaving 15 bases between the germline ends. The CDR3 nucleotides are TGTGCCATCAGTAATTCAAGGCCAGGCCAGCCCCAGCATTTT. It codes for CAISNSRPGQPQHF.